This T cell receptor beta chain comes out of a study of PD-1 blockade in classical Hodgkin lymphoma. For the study at large: Patients received nivolumab 3 mg/kg intravenously every 2 weeks. Whole-study results and caveats: TCR diversity at baseline was reported to be reduced in newly diagnosed patients relative to healthy donors. Prior to therapy, complete responders displayed diversity much like that of newly diagnosed patients.

Only in-frame clones appear in the TCRdb table, and some are missing; sequencing was by immunoSEQ multiplex PCR. Here the sample spans around 9,600 clones, roughly four fifths being singletons. Stated time point: cycle 4 day 1 (C4D1), after more than 5 weeks of nivolumab. With no exception, relapse followed autologous stem cell transplantation in all patients, and brentuximab vedotin exposure varied. Negative selection with magnetic separation was used to purify CD4+ T cells from thawed PBMCs. This clone was picked up a small number of times. Antigen: not known. Sequencing was performed on CD4+ T cells from blood, taken before the fourth cycle of nivolumab. This clonotype was sampled from a human donor with classical Hodgkin lymphoma.

The chain's CDR3 is CASRTGYNQPQHF. The DNA for the CDR3 is TGTGCCAGCAGGACAGGGTACAATCAGCCCCAGCATTTT. The rearrangement uses TRBV6-1 and TRBJ1-5, with TRBD1 identical over 7 bases. Germline V lookup: CDR1 MNHNS, CDR2 SASEGT. The CDR3 is 13 residues long. V shed 6 bases, J shed 3 bases, and the junction held 2 bases outside the gene matches.